This T cell receptor (beta chain) derives from a study of blood T cell repertoires in COVID-19. How the authors handled the data: Reference gene primers were amplified, and this amplification served to estimate nucleated cell counts. Only in-frame clones appear in the TCRdb table, and some are missing; sequencing was by immunoSEQ multiplex PCR. V, J and clone size are those of that table, while D and trimming were read from the DNA. The sample includes about 42,000 clones, 85% seen only once; the top ten take roughly an eighth. Germline-derived CDR1 and CDR2 are SGHNT and YYREEE (reference sequence). Germline trimming cut 0 bases from V and 7 bases from J; bases unmatched to any gene: 7. This CDR3 is 16 amino acids long.

Sequencing used peripheral blood. The chain is built from TRBV5-4 and TRBJ2-2; 9 bases are a match to TRBD2. The receptor's source is a woman aged 70-85 years in a cohort sampled during active COVID-19. This CDR3 is CASSLGSGREGGELFF. The CDR3 DNA reads TGTGCCAGCAGCTTGGGTAGCGGGAGAGAGGGCGGGGAGCTGTTTTTT.